This T cell receptor beta chain was observed in a study of regulatory T cells in long-lasting Graves disease. V lost 5 bases, J lost 2 bases, and 6 bases stayed unmatched. Germline CDR1 and CDR2: SGHRS and YFSETQ. The CDR3 runs 17 residues. The authors built TCR beta libraries using iRepertoire HTBI primers and Arm-PCR of CDR3 regions. Each CDR3 protein is one row after TCRdb ran MiXCR on the multiplex PCR reads. The table lists 360,000 or so distinct CDR3 sequences, over 15% of them singletons. Time point defined: newly diagnosed GD, antithyroid drugs for less than 3 months. PBMCs were the source of the RNA used for TCR sequencing. Under American Thyroid Association guidelines, Graves' disease was diagnosed. These data were also reused for a study on T cells in Graves' hyperthyroidism and ophthalmopathy. As that study records: Each patient was aged 18 to 65 and had newly diagnosed hyperthyroidism of under 2 months' duration.

V is TRBV5-1 and J is TRBJ2-3, with 15 bases lining up with TRBD2. The source material was peripheral blood mononuclear cells (PBMCs), sampled at new diagnosis, from a patient treated with antithyroid drugs. This TCR came from a man aged 40-50 years with Graves disease. The CDR3 sequence is CASRTGLAGGATDTQYF. CDR3 bases: TGCGCCAGCAGGACCGGACTAGCGGGGGGGGCCACAGATACGCAGTATTTT.